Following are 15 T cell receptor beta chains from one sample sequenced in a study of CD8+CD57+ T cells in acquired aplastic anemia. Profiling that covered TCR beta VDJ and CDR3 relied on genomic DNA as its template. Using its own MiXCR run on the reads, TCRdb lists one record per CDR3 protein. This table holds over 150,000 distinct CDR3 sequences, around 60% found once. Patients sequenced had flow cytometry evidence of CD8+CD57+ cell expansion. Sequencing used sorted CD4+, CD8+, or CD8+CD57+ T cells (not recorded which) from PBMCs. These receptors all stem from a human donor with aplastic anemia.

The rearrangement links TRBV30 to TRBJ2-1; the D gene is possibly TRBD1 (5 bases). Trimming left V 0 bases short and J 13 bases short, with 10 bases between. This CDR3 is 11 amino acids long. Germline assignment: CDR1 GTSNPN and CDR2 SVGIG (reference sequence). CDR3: CAWSVRQGQFF. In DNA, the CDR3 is TGTGCCTGGAGTGTACGCCAGGGTCAGTTCTTC. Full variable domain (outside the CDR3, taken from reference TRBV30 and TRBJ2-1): SQTIHQWPATLVQPVGSPLSLECTVEGTSNPNLYWYRQAAGRGLQLLFYSVGIGQISSEVPQNLSASRPQDRQFILSSKKLLLSDSGFYLCAWSVRQGQFFGPGTRLTVL.

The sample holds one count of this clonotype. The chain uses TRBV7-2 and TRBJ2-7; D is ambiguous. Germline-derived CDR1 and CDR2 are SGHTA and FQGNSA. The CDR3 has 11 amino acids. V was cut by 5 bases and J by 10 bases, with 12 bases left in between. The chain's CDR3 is CASSQSGDQYF. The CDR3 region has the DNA TGTGCCAGCAGCCAGTCCGGTGACCAGTACTTC.

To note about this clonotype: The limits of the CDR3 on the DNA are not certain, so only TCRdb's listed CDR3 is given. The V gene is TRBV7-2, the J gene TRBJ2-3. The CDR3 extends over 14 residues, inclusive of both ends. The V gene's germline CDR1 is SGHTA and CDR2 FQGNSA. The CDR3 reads CASSFGQGTDTQYF.

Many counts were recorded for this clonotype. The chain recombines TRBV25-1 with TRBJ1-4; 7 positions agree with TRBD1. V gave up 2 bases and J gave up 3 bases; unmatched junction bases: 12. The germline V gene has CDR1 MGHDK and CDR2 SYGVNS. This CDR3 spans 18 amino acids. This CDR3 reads CASSETSWQGGPNEKLFF. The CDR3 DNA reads TGTGCCAGCAGTGAAACCTCTTGGCAGGGGGGACCTAATGAAAAACTGTTTTTT.

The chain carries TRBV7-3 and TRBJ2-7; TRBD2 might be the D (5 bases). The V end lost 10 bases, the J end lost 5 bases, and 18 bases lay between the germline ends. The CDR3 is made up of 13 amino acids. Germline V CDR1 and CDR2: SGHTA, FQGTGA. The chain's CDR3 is CATGVGGWNEQYF. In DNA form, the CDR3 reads TGTGCCACCGGAGTTGGAGGTTGGAACGAGCAGTACTTC. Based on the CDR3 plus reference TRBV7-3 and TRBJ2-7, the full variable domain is GAGVSQTPSNKVTEKGKYVELRCDPISGHTALYWYRQSLGQGPEFLIYFQGTGAADDSGLPNDRFFAVRPEGSVSTLKIQRTERGDSAVYLCATGVGGWNEQYFGPGTRLTVT.

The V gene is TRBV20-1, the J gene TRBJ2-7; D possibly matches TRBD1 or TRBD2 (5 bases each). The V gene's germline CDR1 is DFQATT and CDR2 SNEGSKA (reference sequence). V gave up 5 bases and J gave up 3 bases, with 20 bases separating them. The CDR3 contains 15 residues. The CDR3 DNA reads TGCAGTGCTGCAACTATCCGGGACGGCGGCTACGAGCAGTACTTC. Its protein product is CSAATIRDGGYEQYF.

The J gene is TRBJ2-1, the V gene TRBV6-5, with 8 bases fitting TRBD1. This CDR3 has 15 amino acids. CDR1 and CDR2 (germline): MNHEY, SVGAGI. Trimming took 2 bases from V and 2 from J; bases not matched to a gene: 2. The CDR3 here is CASSYRDRPYNEQFF. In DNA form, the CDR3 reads TGTGCCAGCAGTTACCGGGACAGGCCCTACAATGAGCAGTTCTTC.

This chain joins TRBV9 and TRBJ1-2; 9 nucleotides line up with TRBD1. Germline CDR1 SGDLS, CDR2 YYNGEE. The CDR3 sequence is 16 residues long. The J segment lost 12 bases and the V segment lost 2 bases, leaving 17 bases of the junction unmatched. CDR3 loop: CASSVGGQGKEPGNTF. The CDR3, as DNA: TGTGCCAGCAGCGTCGGGGGACAGGGCAAGGAGCCTGGAAACACCTTC.

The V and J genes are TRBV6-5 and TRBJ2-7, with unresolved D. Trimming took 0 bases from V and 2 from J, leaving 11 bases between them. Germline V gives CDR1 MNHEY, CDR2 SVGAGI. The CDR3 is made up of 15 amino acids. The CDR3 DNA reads TGTGCCAGCAGTTACTCGGGTAGGTCCACCTACGAGCAGTACTTC. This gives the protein CASSYSGRSTYEQYF.

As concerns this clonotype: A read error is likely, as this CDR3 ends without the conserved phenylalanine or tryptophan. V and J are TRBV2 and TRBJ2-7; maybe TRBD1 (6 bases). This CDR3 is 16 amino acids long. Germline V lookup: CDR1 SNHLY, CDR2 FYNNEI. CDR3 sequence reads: CAGSQGATGSVYEQYL. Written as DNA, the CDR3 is TGCGCCGGCAGTCAAGGTGCGACAGGTAGTGTCTACGAGCAGTACCTC.

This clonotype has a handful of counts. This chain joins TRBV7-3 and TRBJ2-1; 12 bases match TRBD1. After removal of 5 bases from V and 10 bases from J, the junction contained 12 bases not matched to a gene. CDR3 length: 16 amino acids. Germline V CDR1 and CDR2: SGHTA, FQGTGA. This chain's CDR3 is CASSTPGGTGGGEQFF. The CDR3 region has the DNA TGTGCCAGCAGCACCCCGGGGGGGACAGGGGGCGGGGAGCAGTTCTTC.

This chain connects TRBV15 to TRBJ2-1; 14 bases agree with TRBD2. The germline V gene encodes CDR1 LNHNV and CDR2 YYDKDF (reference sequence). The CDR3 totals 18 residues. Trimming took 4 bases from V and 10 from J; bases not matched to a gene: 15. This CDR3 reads CATSNNRGGTSGGWEQFF. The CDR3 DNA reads TGTGCCACCAGCAACAATCGCGGCGGGACTAGCGGGGGTTGGGAGCAGTTCTTC.

CDR3 protein: CASSLIGSSYEQYF. CDR3 sequence (DNA): TGTGCCAGCAGCTTGATCGGGAGCTCCTACGAGCAGTACTTC. The J gene is TRBJ2-7, the V gene TRBV7-2; D perhaps matches TRBD2 (6 bases). Germline V gives CDR1 SGHTA, CDR2 FQGNSA. The CDR3 is made up of 14 amino acids. Trimming shortened V by 3 bases and J by 0 bases, and 9 bases separated the two germline ends.

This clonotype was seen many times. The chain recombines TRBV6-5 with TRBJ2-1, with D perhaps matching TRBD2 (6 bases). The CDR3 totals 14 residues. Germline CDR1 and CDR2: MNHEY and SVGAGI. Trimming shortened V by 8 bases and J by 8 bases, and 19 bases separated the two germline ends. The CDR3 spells CASQLANIRDEQFF. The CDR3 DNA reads TGTGCCAGCCAACTAGCAAACATAAGGGATGAGCAGTTCTTC.

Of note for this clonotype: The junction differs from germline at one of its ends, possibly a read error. CDR3 in DNA: TGTGCCAGCAGGGGGCGTGGAGAAGAAGCTTCCTTT. This gives the protein CASRGRGEEASF. This chain joins TRBV7-9 and TRBJ1-1; a weak D match, TRBD1 (5 bases). The germline gives CDR1 SEHNR, CDR2 FQNEAQ (reference sequence). The CDR3 totals 12 residues.